This is a list of T cell receptor beta chains from one sample in a study of blood T cell repertoires in COVID-19. Repertoires were generated with immunoSEQ multiplex PCR, while TCRdb's copy carries only in-frame clones and drops some. Here the sample spans 40,000 to 55,000 clones, about four fifths being singletons. Sequencing was performed on peripheral blood. The source is a man in his forties or fifties with active COVID-19. CDR3s include the opening cysteine and the closing phenylalanine or tryptophan. The D gene is left open where the match is weak. The size field is filled for only some rows; it gives once, few, many or a size class.

TGTGCCAGCAGTTTGGGGGCAACCGGGGAGCTGTTTTTT,CASSLGATGELFF,TRBJ2-2,-,-,TRBV12-3/TRBV12-4
TGTGCCAGCAGTCTATCGCCAGGGCTTGGCTACACCTTC,CASSLSPGLGYTF,TRBJ1-2,-,-,TRBV14
TGTGCCAGCAGCGGACAGGGGGCCCGATTGAACACTGAAGCTTTCTTT,CASSGQGARLNTEAFF,TRBJ1-1,TRBD1,-,TRBV2
TGTGCCAGCAGCTACTCCTACGAGCAGTACTTC,CASSYSYEQYF,TRBJ2-7,-,-,TRBV3-1/TRBV3-2
TGTGCCAGCTCACCTAGACAGGGTATGGCCTATAATTCACCCCTCCACTTT,CASSPRQGMAYNSPLHF,TRBJ1-6,TRBD1,-,TRBV18
TGCGCCAGCAGCATGGGGACAGCGCTCAACTATGGCTACACCTTC,CASSMGTALNYGYTF,TRBJ1-2,TRBD1,-,TRBV5-1
TGTGCCAGCAGCTCTTGGGAGGACACTGAAGCTTTCTTT,CASSSWEDTEAFF,TRBJ1-1,-,medium-sized,TRBV11-2
TGTGCCATCATGCCCTCGGGACAGGGCTACGAGCAGTACTTC,CAIMPSGQGYEQYF,TRBJ2-7,TRBD1,once,TRBV10-3
TGTGCCAGCAGTTACTCGGAGACAGGCTATGGCTACACCTTC,CASSYSETGYGYTF,TRBJ1-2,-,medium-sized,TRBV6-5
TGTGCCAGCAGTGAAGTGGGAGGAGGGCAGAGCTCCTATAATTCACCCCTCCACTTT,CASSEVGGGQSSYNSPLHF,TRBJ1-6,-,-,TRBV6-1
TGTGCCAGCAGCCAGGACAGCGAAGCTTTCTTT,CASSQDSEAFF,TRBJ1-1,-,-,TRBV28
TGTGCCATCAGCCAAAGCACAGATACGCAGTATTTT,CAISQSTDTQYF,TRBJ2-3,-,-,TRBV10-3
TGTGCCAGCAAACCGGGGGGGCAGGACATTAAAAAGGGCTACACCTTC,CASKPGGQDIKKGYTF,TRBJ1-2,-,-,TRBV5-6
TGTGCCAGCAGCTTTGGACTAGCAGATACGCAGTATTTT,CASSFGLADTQYF,TRBJ2-3,TRBD2,once,TRBV7-2
TGTGCCAGCACCAATGAAGGAGGGGTAGCCAAAAACATTCAGTACTTC,CASTNEGGVAKNIQYF,TRBJ2-4,-,-,TRBV7-9
TGTGCCAGCAGTTCGGACAGCTACGAGCAGTACTTC,CASSSDSYEQYF,TRBJ2-7,-,-,TRBV6-5
TGTGCCAGCAGTTACTCGATCCAGGGAAGGGGCTACACCTTC,CASSYSIQGRGYTF,TRBJ1-2,-,-,TRBV6-5
TGTGCCAGCAGTGATCCGGGACTAGCAACGTACGAGCAGTACTTC,CASSDPGLATYEQYF,TRBJ2-7,TRBD2,-,TRBV28
TGTGCCAGCAGCCTGCGGGGGGCCGAGACCCAGTACTTC,CASSLRGAETQYF,TRBJ2-5,TRBD2,-,TRBV7-9
TGCAGCGTTGAAGCCCAGGGGGCGAACACTGAAGCTTTCTTT,CSVEAQGANTEAFF,TRBJ1-1,TRBD1,-,TRBV29-1
TGCGCCAGCAGCACCGGACAGGGGGCAGGAGGTGAAGCTTTCTTT,CASSTGQGAGGEAFF,TRBJ1-1,TRBD1,-,TRBV5-1
TGTGCCAGCAGTGAAATGGCGGGGGCCGCTCAGTATTTT,CASSEMAGAAQYF,TRBJ2-3,-,-,TRBV2
TGTGCCATGGGTGGGGGCCCGAACACTGAAGCTTTCTTT,CAMGGGPNTEAFF,TRBJ1-1,-,-,TRBV10-3
TGTGCCAGCAGCTTAGCAGCGGGGGGGCACTTCGGTGGCTCCTACGAGCAGTACTTC,CASSLAAGGHFGGSYEQYF,TRBJ2-7,TRBD2,-,TRBV7-2
TGTGCCATTGGGAGCGGGGGGGCTTACAATGAGCAGTTCTTC,CAIGSGGAYNEQFF,TRBJ2-1,TRBD2,-,TRBV27
TGTGCCAGCAAGCGGACTAGCGGGGGGGGAGATGAGCAGTTCTTC,CASKRTSGGGDEQFF,TRBJ2-1,TRBD2,few,TRBV6-4
TGCGCCAGCAGCCAAGATCCAGATAGCACAGATACGCAGTATTTT,CASSQDPDSTDTQYF,TRBJ2-3,-,-,TRBV4-3
TGTGCCAGCAGCGGAGGGAGGAATGAGCAGTTCTTC,CASSGGRNEQFF,TRBJ2-1,-,-,TRBV9
TGTGCCAGCAGAAGACAGGTCACAGATACGCAGTATTTT,CASRRQVTDTQYF,TRBJ2-3,-,-,TRBV6-5
TGTGCCAGCTCACCAGGACAGGGGATAGATACGCAGTATTTT,CASSPGQGIDTQYF,TRBJ2-3,TRBD1,few,TRBV18
TGTGCCACCCGAGGGAGCGGGGAAGCTTTCTTT,CATRGSGEAFF,TRBJ1-1,-,-,TRBV24-1
TGTGCCAGCAGCGTAGCTACTGCCGGGGCCTACGAGCAGTACTTC,CASSVATAGAYEQYF,TRBJ2-7,-,-,TRBV9
TGTGCCAGCAACCACAGGGGGCTGGGCTACACCTTC,CASNHRGLGYTF,TRBJ1-2,TRBD1,medium-sized,TRBV19
TGTGCCAGCAGCTTTGTGAGTGGACAACGAGAGACCCAGTACTTC,CASSFVSGQRETQYF,TRBJ2-5,-,-,TRBV7-9
TGTGCCAGCAGCTTAGTAATGAACACTGAAGCTTTCTTT,CASSLVMNTEAFF,TRBJ1-1,-,-,TRBV13
TGTGCCAGCAGCTTCGGGGGGCAAGACGGGGAGCTGTTTTTT,CASSFGGQDGELFF,TRBJ2-2,-,-,TRBV5-5
TGTGCCACCGCATTTGGCGGGGGACCAGATACGCAGTATTTT,CATAFGGGPDTQYF,TRBJ2-3,TRBD2,-,TRBV5-4
TGTGCTAGTGGTCCGACTCAAGGGGACTCGGGGCAGTACTTC,CASGPTQGDSGQYF,TRBJ2-7,-,few,TRBV12-5
TGTGCCAGCCTGGAGCGGGGGATTACAGATACGCAGTATTTT,CASLERGITDTQYF,TRBJ2-3,TRBD2,-,TRBV2
TGTGCCAGCAGAGAGAGGACACTTGAGCAGTTCTTC,CASRERTLEQFF,TRBJ2-1,-,-,TRBV6-9
TGTGCCAGCAGCCAGGGAGGTAGCAATCAGCCCCAGCATTTT,CASSQGGSNQPQHF,TRBJ1-5,-,-,TRBV6-5
TGCGCCAGCAGCTGGTCGGGCTACGAGCAGTACTTC,CASSWSGYEQYF,TRBJ2-7,-,-,TRBV5-1
TGTGCCAGCAGGGGACAGGGGTTGCCAGATACGCAGTATTTT,CASRGQGLPDTQYF,TRBJ2-3,TRBD1,-,TRBV9
TGTGCCAGCAGTAAAGGGGGGGTGGTGCGCTATGGCTACACCTTC,CASSKGGVVRYGYTF,TRBJ1-2,-,-,TRBV6-6
TGTGCCAGCAGTCCCCCTAGCGGGGGGGCCTTGATAGATACGCAGTATTTT,CASSPPSGGALIDTQYF,TRBJ2-3,TRBD2,-,TRBV27
TGTGCCAGCTCACCGGGAGTAGCCGTATACAATGAGCAGTTCTTC,CASSPGVAVYNEQFF,TRBJ2-1,-,-,TRBV18
TGTGCCAGCAGCACCTCAGGACAGGGGGCTAACACAGATACGCAGTATTTT,CASSTSGQGANTDTQYF,TRBJ2-3,TRBD1,-,TRBV7-9
TGTGCCAGCAGCTATAACTTGCCTGAGCAGTTCTTC,CASSYNLPEQFF,TRBJ2-1,-,-,TRBV11-2
TGTGCCAGCAGCTTGAATAGGTGGCGGGGGGAACACGAGCAGTACTTC,CASSLNRWRGEHEQYF,TRBJ2-7,TRBD2,-,TRBV5-4
TGTGCCAGTAATCTGGGGGGAGTAGATACGCAGTATTTT,CASNLGGVDTQYF,TRBJ2-3,-,-,TRBV9
TGTGCCAGCAGTGCCAATAGACTCGACCCAGCCACAGATACGCAGTATTTT,CASSANRLDPATDTQYF,TRBJ2-3,-,-,TRBV6-1
TGTGCCAGCAGTTATAGAGGTGGCAATCAGCCCCAGCATTTT,CASSYRGGNQPQHF,TRBJ1-5,-,-,TRBV27
TGTGCCAGCAGCGCTGACTATGGCTACACCTTC,CASSADYGYTF,TRBJ1-2,-,-,TRBV9
TGCGCCAGCAGCTTGGGTGTCGGGGGTGAAGCTTTCTTT,CASSLGVGGEAFF,TRBJ1-1,-,-,TRBV5-1
TGTGCCAGCTCACCCGGGACAGCTAACACCGGGGAGCTGTTTTTT,CASSPGTANTGELFF,TRBJ2-2,TRBD1,-,TRBV18